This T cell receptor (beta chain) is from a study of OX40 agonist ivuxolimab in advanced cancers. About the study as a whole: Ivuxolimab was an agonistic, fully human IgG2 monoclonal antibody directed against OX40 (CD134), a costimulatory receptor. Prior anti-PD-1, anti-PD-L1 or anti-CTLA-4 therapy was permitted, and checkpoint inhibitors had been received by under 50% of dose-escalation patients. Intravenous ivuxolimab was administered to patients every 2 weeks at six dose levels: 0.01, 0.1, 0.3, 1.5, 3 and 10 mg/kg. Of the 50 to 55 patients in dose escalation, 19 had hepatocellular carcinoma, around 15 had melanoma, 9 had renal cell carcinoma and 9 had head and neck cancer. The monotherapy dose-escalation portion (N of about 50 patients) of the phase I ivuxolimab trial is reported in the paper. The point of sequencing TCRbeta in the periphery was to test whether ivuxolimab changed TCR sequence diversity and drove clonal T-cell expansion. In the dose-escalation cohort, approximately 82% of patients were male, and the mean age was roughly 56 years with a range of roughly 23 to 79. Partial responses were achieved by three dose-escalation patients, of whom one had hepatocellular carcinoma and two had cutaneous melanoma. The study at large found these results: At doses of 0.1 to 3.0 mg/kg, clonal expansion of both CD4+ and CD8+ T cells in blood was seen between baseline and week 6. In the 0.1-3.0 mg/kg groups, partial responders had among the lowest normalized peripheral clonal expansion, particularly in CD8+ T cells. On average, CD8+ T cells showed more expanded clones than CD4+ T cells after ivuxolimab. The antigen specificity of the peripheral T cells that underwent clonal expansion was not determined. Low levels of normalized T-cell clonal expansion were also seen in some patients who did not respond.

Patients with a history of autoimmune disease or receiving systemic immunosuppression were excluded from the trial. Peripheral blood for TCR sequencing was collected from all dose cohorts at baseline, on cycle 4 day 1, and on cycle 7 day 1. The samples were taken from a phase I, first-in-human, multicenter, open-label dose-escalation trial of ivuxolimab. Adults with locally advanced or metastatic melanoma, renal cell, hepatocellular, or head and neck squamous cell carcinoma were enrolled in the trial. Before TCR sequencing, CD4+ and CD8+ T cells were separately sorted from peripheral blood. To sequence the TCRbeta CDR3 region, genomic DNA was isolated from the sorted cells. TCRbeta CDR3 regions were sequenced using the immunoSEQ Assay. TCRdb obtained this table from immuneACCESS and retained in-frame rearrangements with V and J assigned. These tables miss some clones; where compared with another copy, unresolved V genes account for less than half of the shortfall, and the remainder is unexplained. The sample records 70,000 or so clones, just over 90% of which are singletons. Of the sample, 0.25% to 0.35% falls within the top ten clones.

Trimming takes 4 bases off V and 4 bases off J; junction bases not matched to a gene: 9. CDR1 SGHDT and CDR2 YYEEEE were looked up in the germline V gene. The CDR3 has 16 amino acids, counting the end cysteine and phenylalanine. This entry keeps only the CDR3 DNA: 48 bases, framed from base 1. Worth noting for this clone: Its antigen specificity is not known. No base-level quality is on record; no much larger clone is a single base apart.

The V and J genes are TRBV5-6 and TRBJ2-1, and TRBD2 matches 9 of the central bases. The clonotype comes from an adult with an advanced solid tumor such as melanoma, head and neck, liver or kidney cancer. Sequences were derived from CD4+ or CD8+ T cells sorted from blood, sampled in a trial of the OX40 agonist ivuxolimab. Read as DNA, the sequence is TGTGCCAGCAGCCCCGGCCTAGCGGGAACTTACAATGAGCAGTTCTTC. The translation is CASSPGLAGTYNEQFF.